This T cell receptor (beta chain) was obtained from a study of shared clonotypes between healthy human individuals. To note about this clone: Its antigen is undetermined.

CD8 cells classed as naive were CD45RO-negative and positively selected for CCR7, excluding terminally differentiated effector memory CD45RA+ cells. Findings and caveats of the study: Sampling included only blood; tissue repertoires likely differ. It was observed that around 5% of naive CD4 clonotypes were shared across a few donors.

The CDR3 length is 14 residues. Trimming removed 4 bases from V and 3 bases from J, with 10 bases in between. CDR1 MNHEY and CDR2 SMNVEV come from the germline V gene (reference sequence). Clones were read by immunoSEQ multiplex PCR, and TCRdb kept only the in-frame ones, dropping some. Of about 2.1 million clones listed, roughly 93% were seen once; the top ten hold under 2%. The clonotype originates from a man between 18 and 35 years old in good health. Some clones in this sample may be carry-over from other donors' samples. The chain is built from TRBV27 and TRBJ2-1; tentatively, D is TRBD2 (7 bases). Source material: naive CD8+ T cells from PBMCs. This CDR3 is CASSWGGLYNEQFF. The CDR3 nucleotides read TGTGCCAGCAGTTGGGGGGGCCTCTACAATGAGCAGTTCTTC.